These T cell receptor beta chains were read from a single sample in a study of cytomegalovirus exposure and HLA in healthy donors. This table comes from immunoSEQ multiplex PCR, and its TCRdb copy is limited to in-frame clones, with some not included. The profile shows 75,000 or so clones, 60% to 75% of them singletons. The specimen sequenced was PBMCs. Receptor source: a man in his forties or fifties in good health and CMV-seropositive. CDR3s include the opening cysteine and the closing phenylalanine or tryptophan. The D gene is left open where the match is weak. Rows give clone size only sometimes, using once, few, many, or a class for an expanded clone.

CDR3nt,CDR3aa,abundance,j_gene,v_gene,d_gene
TGTGCCAGCAGCTTCCAGGATCCCCTTTCACCCCTCCACTTT,CASSFQDPLSPLHF,once,TRBJ1-6,TRBV5-4,-
TGCAGTGCTGGGGGCAACACTGAAGCTTTCTTT,CSAGGNTEAFF,medium-sized,TRBJ1-1,TRBV20-1,-
TGTGCCATCAGTGAGTCAGCGGAGACCCAGTACTTC,CAISESAETQYF,-,TRBJ2-5,TRBV10-3,-
TGCGCCAGCAGCCAAGTCGTGGACTCAACATACAATGAGCAGTTCTTC,CASSQVVDSTYNEQFF,once,TRBJ2-1,TRBV4-3,-
TGTGCCAGCAGCCCTCTCACAGGGAACTATGGCTACACCTTC,CASSPLTGNYGYTF,-,TRBJ1-2,TRBV7-6,-
TGTGCCAGCAGCTTAGGGGTGGACAGAGAATACGAGCAGTACTTC,CASSLGVDREYEQYF,-,TRBJ2-7,TRBV7-6,-
TGTGCCAGCAGCTTAGAAGCGCGGGACAGGGCCTACGAGCAGTACTTC,CASSLEARDRAYEQYF,-,TRBJ2-7,TRBV7-8,TRBD1
TGTGCCAGCAGTAAGGACAGGCAATCCTACGAGCAGTACTTC,CASSKDRQSYEQYF,-,TRBJ2-7,TRBV27,TRBD1
TGTGCCTGGAGTGTAACGGGGGGGGCTAAGACCGGGGAGCTGTTTTTT,CAWSVTGGAKTGELFF,-,TRBJ2-2,TRBV30,TRBD2
TGTGCCAGCAGCTTAGAATCGCAGGGCTACGAGCAGTACTTC,CASSLESQGYEQYF,-,TRBJ2-7,TRBV7-9,-
TGTGCCAGCAGTGAACACAGAACCCTTTACGAGCAGTACTTC,CASSEHRTLYEQYF,-,TRBJ2-7,TRBV2,-
TGTGCCAGCAGCCCGGGGAGAGAGGGTGGCTACACCTTC,CASSPGREGGYTF,-,TRBJ1-2,TRBV7-2,-
TGTGCCAGCAGTGACCGGGGGCAGGGGGAATACAATGAGCAGTTCTTC,CASSDRGQGEYNEQFF,-,TRBJ2-1,TRBV6-4,-
TGTGCCAGCAAAAACAGACGTTTTCGGAACACCATATATTTT,CASKNRRFRNTIYF,many,TRBJ1-3,TRBV21-1,-
TGTGCCAGCAGAGCAGTACACAGGGGCTACGAGCAGTACTTC,CASRAVHRGYEQYF,once,TRBJ2-7,TRBV7-9,TRBD1
TGTGCCAGCATTGGGACAGGTGCCTACGAGCAGTACTTC,CASIGTGAYEQYF,-,TRBJ2-7,TRBV6-1,TRBD1
TGTGCCAGCAGTTCGAGCGGGGGCACAGATACGCAGTATTTT,CASSSSGGTDTQYF,-,TRBJ2-3,TRBV4-2,TRBD2
TGTGCCAGCAGGATCAGGGACAGGGCCTACGAGCAGTACTTC,CASRIRDRAYEQYF,-,TRBJ2-7,TRBV28,TRBD1
TGTGCCAGCAGGCGAAGCGGGTCTTCAGATACGCAGTATTTT,CASRRSGSSDTQYF,few,TRBJ2-3,TRBV2,-
TGTGCCAGTAGTATTTTGCGTGGTATGAACACCGGGGAGCTGTTTTTT,CASSILRGMNTGELFF,-,TRBJ2-2,TRBV19,-
TGTGCCAGCAGCTTGGGGGCCGGGGCTGAAAAACTGTTTTTT,CASSLGAGAEKLFF,-,TRBJ1-4,TRBV7-9,-
TGTGCCAGCACTCTCAACGTGGCGGGCCGGGCCCCCTCCAATCAGCCCCAGCATTTT,CASTLNVAGRAPSNQPQHF,-,TRBJ1-5,TRBV2,-
TGTGCCAGCAGTTTCATATCGCCACAGGGCTCCCTTAGCAATCAGCCCCAGCATTTT,CASSFISPQGSLSNQPQHF,few,TRBJ1-5,TRBV28,-
TGTGCCAGCAGCCCACTCTTAGCGGGGGCAGGGGAGCTGTTTTTT,CASSPLLAGAGELFF,-,TRBJ2-2,TRBV7-3,TRBD2
TGTGCCAGCAGGCCCTGGGACAGTAGCTATGGCTACACCTTC,CASRPWDSSYGYTF,-,TRBJ1-2,TRBV6-1,TRBD1
TGTGCCAGCAGTACGAGTAGCTCCTATAATTCACCCCTCCACTTT,CASSTSSSYNSPLHF,once,TRBJ1-6,TRBV27,-
TGTGCCAGCAGTCGGACACCTGATAATTCACCCCTCCACTTT,CASSRTPDNSPLHF,-,TRBJ1-6,TRBV6-5,-
TGTGCCCTCGGCGGGGGGAGCTCCTACAATGAGCAGTTCTTC,CALGGGSSYNEQFF,once,TRBJ2-1,TRBV10-3,TRBD2
TGTGCCAGTAGTATGAGTGGGAGATTCAATCAGCCCCAGCATTTT,CASSMSGRFNQPQHF,-,TRBJ1-5,TRBV19,-
TGTGCCAGCAGCTCCCGGTCGGGGGGGCTCGCAGATACGCAGTATTTT,CASSSRSGGLADTQYF,-,TRBJ2-3,TRBV7-9,TRBD2
TGTGCCAGCGGGGACACTCTTAATGATGGCTACACCTTC,CASGDTLNDGYTF,few,TRBJ1-2,TRBV6-5,-
TGTGCTAGCAGTATTCCGGGACAGACCTACAATGAGCAGTTCTTC,CASSIPGQTYNEQFF,-,TRBJ2-1,TRBV7-7,TRBD1
TGTGCCTGGAGTGAAGACTTCCTAGGGGCTAATGAAAAACTGTTTTTT,CAWSEDFLGANEKLFF,-,TRBJ1-4,TRBV30,-